This is a list of T cell receptor beta chains from one sample in a study of T cell repertoires in cytomegalovirus infection. A single record per CDR3 protein comes from TCRdb applying MiXCR to the reads. Of 200,000 to 300,000 distinct CDR3 sequences listed, roughly 13% are singletons. The sequenced sample consisted of PBMCs. Receptors originate from a human donor in good health (CMV status not recorded). Some clones in this sample may be carry-over from other donors' samples. Each CDR3 is given with its conserved first and last residue. The D gene is left open where the match is weak. Clone size, where shown, is once, few, many, or a class for clones that have expanded.

D: .; size: .; length: 13; V: TRBV24-1; J: TRBJ2-1; CDR3: CATSDPSRGGQFF; DNA: TGTGCCACCAGTGACCCTTCTCGGGGAGGGCAGTTCTTC
D: .; size: .; length: 14; V: TRBV6-5; J: TRBJ1-1; CDR3: CASSPGPTGTEAFF; DNA: TGTGCCAGCAGTCCGGGACCGACGGGCACTGAAGCTTTCTTT
D: TRBD2; size: many; length: 17; V: TRBV7-3; J: TRBJ2-1; CDR3: CASSFLAGGSNYNEQFF; DNA: TGTGCCAGCAGCTTCCTAGCGGGGGGTTCAAACTACAATGAGCAGTTCTTC
D: .; size: many; length: 15; V: TRBV4-1; J: TRBJ1-1; CDR3: CASSQDFGRVTEAFF; DNA: TGCGCCAGCAGCCAAGATTTTGGCAGGGTCACTGAAGCTTTCTTT
D: TRBD1; size: many; length: 15; V: TRBV7-8; J: TRBJ1-1; CDR3: CASSLDTGASIEAFF; DNA: TGTGCCAGCAGCTTAGATACAGGGGCCAGCATTGAAGCTTTCTTT
D: .; size: .; length: 12; V: TRBV20-1; J: TRBJ2-1; CDR3: CSAREFTSEQFF; DNA: TGCAGTGCTAGAGAGTTTACATCTGAGCAGTTCTTC
D: TRBD2; size: many; length: 18; V: TRBV6-1; J: TRBJ2-6; CDR3: CASSATSGGPSWANVLTF; DNA: TGTGCCAGCAGTGCGACTAGCGGGGGGCCTTCCTGGGCCAACGTCCTGACTTTC
D: .; size: .; length: 14; V: TRBV5-4; J: TRBJ2-3; CDR3: CASSFPSSTDTQYF; DNA: TGTGCCAGCAGCTTTCCGAGTTCTACAGATACGCAGTATTTT
D: TRBD1; size: few; length: 13; V: TRBV29-1; J: TRBJ2-7; CDR3: CSVGGTGLTEQYF; DNA: TGCAGCGTTGGAGGGACAGGTCTCACGGAGCAGTACTTC
D: .; size: many; length: 14; V: TRBV28; J: TRBJ1-4; CDR3: CASRLGRYAEKLFF; DNA: TGTGCCAGCAGACTCGGACGATACGCCGAAAAACTGTTTTTT
D: .; size: many; length: 13; V: TRBV10-3; J: TRBJ1-1; CDR3: CATGQTMNTEAFF; DNA: TGTGCCACTGGACAGACCATGAACACTGAAGCTTTCTTT
D: TRBD1; size: .; length: 14; V: TRBV27; J: TRBJ2-5; CDR3: CASKGQSLKETQYF; DNA: TGTGCCAGCAAGGGACAGAGCCTAAAAGAGACCCAGTACTTC
D: .; size: .; length: 12; V: TRBV5-1; J: TRBJ2-7; CDR3: CASSPVGDEQYF; DNA: TGCGCCAGCAGCCCGGTCGGGGACGAGCAGTACTTC
D: .; size: few; length: 10; V: TRBV12-3/TRBV12-4; J: TRBJ1-1; CDR3: CASSLVGAFF; DNA: TGTGCCAGCAGTTTAGTCGGCGCTTTCTTT
D: .; size: .; length: 13; V: TRBV10-3; J: TRBJ1-1; CDR3: CAITPPGGTEAFF; DNA: TGTGCCATCACCCCACCGGGGGGAACTGAAGCTTTCTTT
D: TRBD1; size: few; length: 15; V: TRBV5-5; J: TRBJ1-2; CDR3: CASSLEGQGNYGYTF; DNA: TGTGCCAGCAGCTTGGAGGGACAGGGGAACTATGGCTACACCTTC
D: TRBD2; size: .; length: 15; V: TRBV20-1; J: TRBJ2-7; CDR3: CSARASASGSYEQYF; DNA: TGCAGTGCTAGGGCGTCGGCTAGCGGCTCTTACGAGCAGTACTTC
D: TRBD2; size: many; length: 15; V: TRBV7-3; J: TRBJ2-7; CDR3: CASSVGLAGVDEQYF; DNA: TGTGCCAGCAGCGTGGGACTAGCGGGAGTCGACGAGCAGTACTTC
D: .; size: many; length: 12; V: TRBV28; J: TRBJ2-3; CDR3: CASSSGRGGQYF; DNA: TGTGCCAGCAGTAGCGGCAGGGGCGGGCAGTATTTT
D: .; size: many; length: 16; V: TRBV7-2; J: TRBJ2-7; CDR3: CASSLGVGTASDEQYF; DNA: TGTGCCAGCAGCTTAGGGGTCGGGACCGCCTCGGACGAGCAGTACTTC
D: .; size: many; length: 14; V: TRBV25-1; J: TRBJ1-6; CDR3: CASSEPGWASPLHF; DNA: TGTGCCAGCAGTGAGCCCGGCTGGGCTTCACCCCTCCACTTT
D: TRBD1; size: .; length: 15; V: TRBV4-2; J: TRBJ2-7; CDR3: CASSQETGVVLEQYF; DNA: TGTGCCAGCAGCCAAGAAACAGGGGTCGTCCTCGAGCAGTACTTC
D: .; size: many; length: 14; V: TRBV29-1; J: TRBJ2-1; CDR3: CSVSQGGSYNEQFF; DNA: TGCAGCGTCAGCCAGGGGGGATCCTACAATGAGCAGTTCTTC
D: .; size: .; length: 12; V: TRBV7-6; J: TRBJ2-5; CDR3: CATSLTQETQYF; DNA: TGTGCCACCAGCTTAACACAAGAGACCCAGTACTTC
D: .; size: many; length: 14; V: TRBV7-2; J: TRBJ2-7; CDR3: CASSDGTLSYEQYF; DNA: TGTGCCAGCAGCGACGGGACGTTATCCTACGAGCAGTACTTC
D: TRBD2; size: few; length: 15; V: TRBV6-2/TRBV6-3; J: TRBJ2-3; CDR3: CASSLLRGVTDTQYF; DNA: TGTGCCAGCAGTTTGCTCCGGGGGGTCACAGATACGCAGTATTTT
D: TRBD1; size: few; length: 19; V: TRBV4-1; J: TRBJ2-6; CDR3: CASSQGWDRYKTGTNVLTF; DNA: TGCGCCAGCAGCCAAGGGTGGGACAGATATAAGACGGGGACCAACGTCCTGACTTTC
D: .; size: .; length: 14; V: TRBV18; J: TRBJ2-3; CDR3: CASSPPEGTDTQYF; DNA: TGTGCCAGCTCACCACCAGAAGGCACAGATACGCAGTATTTT
D: .; size: .; length: 12; V: TRBV2; J: TRBJ1-2; CDR3: CASTNPNYGYTF; DNA: TGTGCCAGCACTAATCCAAACTATGGCTACACCTTC
D: .; size: many; length: 12; V: TRBV6-1; J: TRBJ2-7; CDR3: CASRPDYYEQYF; DNA: TGTGCCAGCAGACCGGACTATTACGAGCAGTACTTC
D: TRBD2; size: .; length: 15; V: TRBV29-1; J: TRBJ2-3; CDR3: CSVAPGTSGADTQYF; DNA: TGCAGCGTGGCCCCCGGGACTAGCGGAGCAGATACGCAGTATTTT
D: .; size: many; length: 14; V: TRBV11-2; J: TRBJ2-2; CDR3: CASSLVLRTGELFF; DNA: TGTGCCAGCAGCTTAGTGTTACGCACCGGGGAGCTGTTTTTT
D: .; size: few; length: 15; V: TRBV20-1; J: TRBJ2-7; CDR3: CSARIPRDLYYEQYF; DNA: TGCAGTGCCAGAATCCCCCGGGACTTATACTACGAGCAGTACTTC
D: .; size: few; length: 14; V: TRBV29-1; J: TRBJ1-1; CDR3: CSVSGRVSNTEAFF; DNA: TGCAGCGTTTCAGGAAGGGTTTCGAACACTGAAGCTTTCTTT
D: .; size: .; length: 15; V: TRBV6-1; J: TRBJ1-2; CDR3: CASSEGFGSTYGYTF; DNA: TGTGCCAGCAGTGAAGGGTTCGGCAGCACCTATGGCTACACCTTC
D: .; size: few; length: 13; V: TRBV6-2/TRBV6-3; J: TRBJ2-7; CDR3: CASSYRPGGEQYF; DNA: TGTGCCAGCAGTTATCGCCCCGGCGGCGAGCAGTACTTC
D: .; size: many; length: 13; V: TRBV12-3/TRBV12-4; J: TRBJ1-2; CDR3: CASSLLLDYGYTF; DNA: TGTGCCAGCAGTTTACTCTTGGACTATGGCTACACCTTC
D: TRBD2; size: many; length: 16; V: TRBV7-2; J: TRBJ2-1; CDR3: CASSLVAGGSYNEQFF; DNA: TGTGCCAGCAGCTTAGTAGCGGGAGGAAGTTACAATGAGCAGTTCTTC
D: TRBD1; size: many; length: 16; V: TRBV6-1; J: TRBJ1-1; CDR3: CASRPDTGAKNTEAFF; DNA: TGTGCCAGCAGACCGGACACAGGGGCGAAGAACACTGAAGCTTTCTTT
D: TRBD2; size: many; length: 18; V: TRBV7-2; J: TRBJ2-7; CDR3: CASSFYLTSAVSSYEQYF; DNA: TGTGCCAGCAGTTTTTACCTCACTAGCGCGGTGAGCTCCTACGAGCAGTACTTC
D: TRBD2; size: many; length: 16; V: TRBV6-6; J: TRBJ2-1; CDR3: CASSFSLAGGPVEQFF; DNA: TGTGCCAGCAGTTTTTCACTAGCGGGGGGGCCGGTTGAGCAGTTCTTC
D: .; size: many; length: 14; V: TRBV7-9; J: TRBJ2-7; CDR3: CASSLARQTYEQYF; DNA: TGTGCCAGCAGCTTAGCCCGACAGACCTACGAGCAGTACTTC
D: .; size: many; length: 13; V: TRBV7-2; J: TRBJ1-5; CDR3: CASSPEVREPQHF; DNA: TGTGCCAGCAGCCCAGAGGTGAGAGAGCCCCAGCATTTT
D: .; size: many; length: 14; V: TRBV28; J: TRBJ2-7; CDR3: CASSSDLGGYEQYF; DNA: TGTGCCAGCAGTTCCGATCTCGGGGGTTACGAGCAGTACTTC
D: .; size: many; length: 15; V: TRBV7-6; J: TRBJ1-3; CDR3: CASSLSGGAGNTIYF; DNA: TGTGCCAGCAGCTTATCGGGGGGAGCTGGAAACACCATATATTTT
D: TRBD1; size: many; length: 14; V: TRBV28; J: TRBJ2-1; CDR3: CASTGTESYNEQFF; DNA: TGTGCCAGCACGGGGACAGAATCCTACAATGAGCAGTTCTTC
D: .; size: many; length: 14; V: TRBV6-2/TRBV6-3; J: TRBJ2-7; CDR3: CASSSAGPSYEQYF; DNA: TGTGCCAGCAGTAGCGCGGGCCCGTCCTACGAGCAGTACTTC
D: .; size: many; length: 12; V: TRBV29-1; J: TRBJ1-2; CDR3: CSDRRTNYGYTF; DNA: TGCAGCGACCGCCGAACTAACTATGGCTACACCTTC